These 19 T cell receptor beta chains came from one sample sequenced in a study of T cell repertoires in cytomegalovirus infection. MiXCR, applied by TCRdb to the reads, yields one record per CDR3 protein. Seen here are around 450,000 distinct CDR3 sequences, roughly 30% observed once, and the top ten hold roughly 15%. Sequencing was performed on PBMCs. The receptors stem from a human donor in good health (CMV status not recorded). Some clones in this sample may be carry-over from other donors' samples.

This clonotype was found a few times. This rearrangement joins TRBV4-1 to TRBJ1-3, with D perhaps TRBD1 (6 bases). Trimming took 4 bases from V and 0 from J, leaving 16 bases between them. This CDR3 is 17 amino acids long. In germline, CDR1 is MGHRA, CDR2 YSYEKL. For the CDR3, the DNA is TGCGCCAGCAGCCCGCCTCCCGCAGGGGTCTCTGGAAACACCATATATTTT. Residues: CASSPPPAGVSGNTIYF.

This chain uses TRBV7-9 with TRBJ1-4, with TRBD1 identical over 9 bases. Per germline, CDR1 SEHNR and CDR2 FQNEAQ (reference sequence). Trimming removed 5 bases from V and 6 bases from J; junction bases left unmatched: 7. CDR3 size: 15 residues. The CDR3 is CASSVPGQGDEKLFF. CDR3 nucleotide sequence: TGTGCCAGCAGCGTACCGGGACAGGGTGATGAAAAACTGTTTTTT.

CDR3 coding DNA: TGTGCCAGCAGCGGGGAGGACAAGAGCTCCTACAATGAGCAGTTCTTC. Translating gives CASSGEDKSSYNEQFF. This chain links TRBV7-9 with TRBJ2-1; D perhaps matches TRBD2 (6 bases). With 5 bases removed from V and 0 bases from J, the gap between germline ends came to 14 bases. This CDR3 spans 16 amino acids. Germline CDR1 reads SEHNR; CDR2 reads FQNEAQ (reference sequence).

There are a few counts of this clonotype. V usage is TRBV7-3 and J usage is TRBJ1-4; 8 nucleotides agree with TRBD1. With 3 bases clipped from V and 7 bases from J, the junction kept 7 bases outside the gene matches. The CDR3 covers 15 residues. Per germline, CDR1 SGHTA and CDR2 FQGTGA. CDR3 nucleotides: TGTGCCAGCAGCTTTGGGACAGGCGGCAGTGAAAAACTGTTTTTT. Protein: CASSFGTGGSEKLFF.

In regard to this clonotype: The conserved final phenylalanine or tryptophan is absent from the CDR3, which likely points to a read error. The chain couples TRBV28 to TRBJ1-5; a possible D gene is TRBD1 (5 bases). The CDR3 extends over 13 amino acids. CDR1 is MDHEN and CDR2 is SYDVKM in the germline V gene. In DNA, the CDR3 is TGTGCCCGCAGACAGAGGAGGAATCAGCCCCAGCATTTG. It yields the protein CARRQRRNQPQHL.

Of note for this clonotype: The junction differs from germline at one of its ends, possibly a read error. This chain joins TRBV28 and TRBJ1-1; D gene unclear. Germline V gives CDR1 MDHEN, CDR2 SYDVKM. The CDR3 runs to 15 residues. CDR3 residues: CASSRSSAPNTEDCF. The CDR3, as DNA: TGTGCCAGCAGCCGATCCTCGGCCCCAAACACTGAAGATTGCTTT.

This clonotype has only a few counts. V is TRBV6-2 or TRBV6-3 and J is TRBJ2-7, with a possible D match to TRBD1 (6 bases). Germline V CDR1 and CDR2: MNHEY, SVGEGT. V gave up 2 bases and J gave up 0 bases, with 8 bases separating them. This CDR3 comprises 14 residues. The CDR3 sequence: CASSYGDTSYEQYF. CDR3 nucleotide sequence: TGTGCCAGCAGTTACGGGGACACCTCCTACGAGCAGTACTTC.

V gene TRBV9 combines with J gene TRBJ2-7, with 11 bases fitting TRBD2. The V gene's germline CDR1 is SGDLS and CDR2 YYNGEE. CDR3 length equals 15 residues. The trim removed 2 bases at V and 1 base at J, leaving 2 bases unmatched. The CDR3: CASSVSGGASYEQYF. Written as DNA, the CDR3 is TGTGCCAGCAGCGTTAGCGGGGGGGCATCCTACGAGCAGTACTTC.

This clonotype was observed a handful of times. V gene TRBV4-1 combines with J gene TRBJ2-5; D is uncertain. The CDR3 contains 15 residues. The germline V gene encodes CDR1 MGHRA and CDR2 YSYEKL. V was trimmed by 0 bases and J by 1 base, leaving 9 bases between them. DNA for the CDR3: TGCGCCAGCAGCCAAGATCTGAAGATCCAAGAGACCCAGTACTTC. The encoded protein is CASSQDLKIQETQYF.

This clonotype was seen many times. V gene TRBV7-9 combines with J gene TRBJ1-2; D uncertain. V was clipped by 3 bases and J by 3 bases, with 11 bases between them. The CDR3 consists of 14 residues. Per germline, CDR1 SEHNR and CDR2 FQNEAQ (reference sequence). CDR3 sequence (DNA): TGTGCCAGCAGCTTCACAGCGATCCACTATGGCTACACCTTC. Translation: CASSFTAIHYGYTF.

The chain recombines TRBV20-1 with TRBJ1-1; D is ambiguous. CDR1 is DFQATT, CDR2 SNEGSKA, per germline (reference sequence). V was cut by 0 bases and J by 3 bases, with 5 bases left in between. The CDR3 sequence is 12 residues long. CDR3 in amino acids: CSARDRYTEAFF. The CDR3 DNA follows: TGCAGTGCTAGAGATCGGTACACTGAAGCTTTCTTT.

The chain carries TRBV12-3 or TRBV12-4 and TRBJ1-5; D remains ambiguous. The CDR3 runs to 14 residues. V gave up 1 base and J gave up 3 bases, with 7 bases separating them. CDR3: CASSLEGTNQPQHF. Written as DNA, the CDR3 is TGTGCCAGCAGTTTAGAGGGTACCAATCAGCCCCAGCATTTT.

J is TRBJ2-7 and V is TRBV3-1, with D uncertain. The V and J ends lost 4 bases and 12 bases respectively, with 22 bases between them. CDR1 LGHDT and CDR2 YNNKEL come from the germline V gene (reference sequence). The CDR3 has 14 amino acids. The CDR3 loop reads CASSLPPLGQQLYF. The CDR3 DNA is TGTGCCAGCAGCCTCCCTCCCTTAGGCCAACAACTGTACTTC.

The chain joins TRBV20-1 to TRBJ2-7; the D gene is possibly TRBD2 (6 bases). The germline V gene encodes CDR1 DFQATT and CDR2 SNEGSKA (reference sequence). V gave up 6 bases and J gave up 0 bases, with 18 bases separating them. The CDR3 spans 15 residues. CDR3 loop: CSAARRAGLSYEQYF. The CDR3 DNA sequence: TGCAGTGCCGCCCGTCGTGCGGGGCTCTCCTACGAGCAGTACTTC.

The chain has TRBV12-3 or TRBV12-4 and TRBJ2-1, with 8 bases matching TRBD2. V lost 7 bases, J lost 9 bases, and 11 bases stayed unmatched. CDR3 size: 14 residues. In DNA form, the CDR3 reads TGTGCCAGCACAAGGGCGGGGGGCCACCCTGAGCAGTTCTTC. Residues: CASTRAGGHPEQFF.

The chain carries TRBV20-1 and TRBJ2-1; TRBD2 agrees at 7 bases. The length of the CDR3 is 14 residues. CDR1 and CDR2 (germline): DFQATT, SNEGSKA (reference sequence). J was trimmed by 3 bases and V by 3 bases; bases with no gene match: 5. The CDR3 here is CSASGGGNYNEQFF. The CDR3 DNA reads as TGCAGTGCTAGCGGCGGGGGAAACTACAATGAGCAGTTCTTC.

At least ten counts were recorded for this clonotype. The chain carries TRBV6-1 and TRBJ2-1; 8 nucleotides agree with TRBD2. Per the germline V gene, CDR1 is MNHNS and CDR2 is SASEGT. Germline trimming cut 5 bases from V and 9 bases from J; bases unmatched to any gene: 15. The CDR3 has 16 amino acids. The CDR3 nucleotides read TGTGCCAGCAGTCCCGGGTCAGCGGGGGCTCTCACTGAGCAGTTCTTC. Translation: CASSPGSAGALTEQFF.

The rearrangement links TRBV4-3 to TRBJ2-3; tentative D call: TRBD1 (6 bases). V was cut by 4 bases and J by 2 bases, with 16 bases left in between. CDR1 is LGHNA, CDR2 YSLEER, per germline. CDR3 length equals 16 residues. CDR3 DNA: TGCGCCAGCAGCCGACAGGACAGTGACGCCACAGATACGCAGTATTTT. Translation: CASSRQDSDATDTQYF.

This chain links TRBV2 with TRBJ2-7, with 8 bases aligning to TRBD2. The CDR3 is 15 amino acids. Germline CDR1 and CDR2: SNHLY and FYNNEI. Germline trimming cut 1 base from V and 3 bases from J; bases unmatched to any gene: 5. CDR3 sequence reads: CASSEGVAGGYEQYF. In nucleotides, the CDR3 is TGTGCCAGCAGTGAAGGGGTGGCGGGGGGCTACGAGCAGTACTTC.